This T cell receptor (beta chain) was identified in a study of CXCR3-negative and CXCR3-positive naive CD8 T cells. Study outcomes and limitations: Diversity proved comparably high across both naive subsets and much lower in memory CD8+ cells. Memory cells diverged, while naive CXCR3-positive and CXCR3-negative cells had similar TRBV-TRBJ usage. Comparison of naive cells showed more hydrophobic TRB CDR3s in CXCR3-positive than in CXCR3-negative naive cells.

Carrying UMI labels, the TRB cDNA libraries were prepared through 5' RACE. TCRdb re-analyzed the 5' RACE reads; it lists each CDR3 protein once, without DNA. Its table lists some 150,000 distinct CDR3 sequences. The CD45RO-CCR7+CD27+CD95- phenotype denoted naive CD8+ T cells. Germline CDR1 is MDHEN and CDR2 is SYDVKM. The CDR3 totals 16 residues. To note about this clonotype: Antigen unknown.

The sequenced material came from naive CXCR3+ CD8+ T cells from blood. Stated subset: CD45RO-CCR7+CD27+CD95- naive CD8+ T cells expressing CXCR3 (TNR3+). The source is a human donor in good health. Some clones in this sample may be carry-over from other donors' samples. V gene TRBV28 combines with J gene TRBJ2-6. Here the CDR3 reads CASTPYRSSGANVLTF.